This TCR beta chain was observed in a study of cytomegalovirus exposure and HLA in healthy donors. Use of 60 Vbeta and 13 Jbeta primers characterized the PCR. Some clones are missing from TCRdb's copy, which holds only in-frame ones; the method was immunoSEQ multiplex PCR. The table shows around 190,000 clones, with around four fifths occurring only once. Deletions cut 5 bases from V and 4 bases from J, with 18 bases between. The CDR3 length is 15 residues. In germline, CDR1 is SQVTM, CDR2 ANQGSEA. The receptor was isolated from a man in his forties or fifties in good health and CMV-seropositive. The rearrangement uses TRBV29-1 and TRBJ2-1; tentatively, D is TRBD2 (6 bases). Sequencing input: PBMCs. The DNA of the CDR3 is TGCAGCGTTAAGGGCGAACCCCGGGGGTACAATGAGCAGTTCTTC. Residues: CSVKGEPRGYNEQFF.